A single sample gave rise to the 9 T cell receptor beta chains below, sequenced in a study of CD8 T cells in ankylosing spondylitis. Via MiXCR, TCRdb re-called the 5' RACE reads, giving one row per CDR3 protein. The data show 160,000 or so distinct CDR3 sequences, 8.5% to 10% seen once. The source material was blood, either unsorted or a sorted T cell fraction (not recorded which). These receptors were obtained from a female donor with ankylosing spondylitis or in good health (not recorded which).

The rearrangement joins TRBV20-1 to TRBJ2-2, with 9 bases that match TRBD2. V was clipped by 5 bases and J by 5 bases; unmatched bases: 15. The length of the CDR3 is 17 residues. Per the germline V gene, CDR1 is DFQATT and CDR2 is SNEGSKA (reference sequence). In DNA form, the CDR3 reads TGCAGTGCTCCTTACCAATCCGGGACTAGCTTTACCGGGGAGCTGTTTTTT. It yields the protein CSAPYQSGTSFTGELFF.

This clonotype has a handful of counts. The chain has TRBV29-1 and TRBJ1-2; D unclear. The CDR3 has 17 residues. Germline assignment: CDR1 SQVTM and CDR2 ANQGSEA. Trimming removed 6 bases at V and 6 bases at J, with 29 bases between. CDR3 in DNA: TGCAGCGTGCGATCGGGCCGAGGCCTCTTCACTTTGAATGGCTACACCTTC. Its protein is CSVRSGRGLFTLNGYTF.

This clonotype was seen only a few times. CDR3 amino acids: CASSESGVRSYEQYF. CDR3 bases: TGCGCCAGCAGTGAGTCGGGGGTGAGATCCTACGAGCAGTACTTC. This chain links TRBV10-2 with TRBJ2-7; the D gene could be TRBD1 or TRBD2 (5 bases each). Looked up from germline, CDR1 is WSHSY and CDR2 is SAAADI. Trimming took 0 bases from V and 1 from J, leaving 10 bases between them. The CDR3 consists of 15 residues.

The genes are TRBV6-5 and TRBJ2-1; D is ambiguous. Trimming removed 2 bases from V and 0 bases from J, with 14 bases in between. This CDR3 spans 17 amino acids. Germline loops: CDR1 MNHEY, CDR2 SVGAGI. The chain's CDR3 is CASSYGPPGSSYNEQFF. The CDR3 coding sequence is TGTGCCAGCAGTTACGGGCCTCCAGGTAGCTCCTACAATGAGCAGTTCTTC.

This chain links TRBV6-2 or TRBV6-3 with TRBJ1-2; TRBD1 is a possible D gene (6 bases). Trimming removed 6 bases from V and 8 bases from J, with 13 bases in between. This CDR3 spans 12 amino acids. Germline CDR1 is MNHEY and CDR2 is SVGEGT. CDR3 DNA sequence: TGTGCCAGCAGCCCTTGGGGGCTAGGCTACACCTTC. It specifies CASSPWGLGYTF.

The rearrangement uses TRBV25-1 and TRBJ2-7, with D tentatively TRBD2 (6 bases). Germline V lookup: CDR1 MGHDK, CDR2 SYGVNS. The CDR3 runs 14 residues. V dropped 2 bases and J dropped 5 bases, with 13 bases sitting between them. DNA for the CDR3: TGTGCCAGCAGTGAAAGGCGGGGCATCCACGAGCAGTACTTC. Amino acids: CASSERRGIHEQYF.

This clonotype has just a few counts. The rearrangement links TRBV9 to TRBJ2-1; tentative D call: TRBD1 (6 bases). Trimming removed 3 bases at V and 5 bases at J, with 18 bases between. The CDR3 sequence is 16 residues long. The germline V gene has CDR1 SGDLS and CDR2 YYNGEE. Here the CDR3 reads CASSGEGVTVHNEQFF. CDR3 bases: TGTGCCAGCAGCGGCGAGGGGGTGACCGTCCACAATGAGCAGTTCTTC. The full variable domain, with the rest looked up from reference TRBV9 and TRBJ2-1, is DSGVTQTPKHLITATGQRVTLRCSPRSGDLSVYWYQQSLDQGLQFLIQYYNGEERAKGNILERFSAQQFPDLHSELNLSSLELGDSALYFCASSGEGVTVHNEQFFGPGTRLTVL.

This chain uses TRBV7-4 with TRBJ2-7, with TRBD1 matching 7 bases. The CDR3 is 16 amino acids. Trimming at V came to 2 bases and at J to 4 bases, leaving 11 bases not matched to a gene. Germline values: CDR1 SGHVT, CDR2 SQSDAQ. CDR3 region: CASSLRGTDLPYEQYF. The DNA for the CDR3 is TGTGCCAGCAGCTTAAGGGGGACAGACCTGCCTTACGAGCAGTACTTC.

The chain combines TRBV2 with TRBJ1-1; the D is unclear. The germline V gene encodes CDR1 SNHLY and CDR2 FYNNEI. V was trimmed by 1 base and J by 5 bases, leaving 11 bases between them. The CDR3 is 14 residues long. CDR3 nucleotides: TGTGCCAGCAGTGAAGGGCCTCCGGGGACTGAAGCTTTCTTT. Translated, it gives CASSEGPPGTEAFF.